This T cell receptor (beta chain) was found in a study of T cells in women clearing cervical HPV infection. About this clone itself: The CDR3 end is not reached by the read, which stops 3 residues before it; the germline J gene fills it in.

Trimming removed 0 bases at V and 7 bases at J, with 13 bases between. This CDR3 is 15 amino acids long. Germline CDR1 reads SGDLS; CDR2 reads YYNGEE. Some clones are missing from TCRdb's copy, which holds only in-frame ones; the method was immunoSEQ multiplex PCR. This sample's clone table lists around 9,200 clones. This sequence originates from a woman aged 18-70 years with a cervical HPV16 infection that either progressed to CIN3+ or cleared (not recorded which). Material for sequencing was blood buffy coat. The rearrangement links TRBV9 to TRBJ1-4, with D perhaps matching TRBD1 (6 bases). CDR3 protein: CASSVALGGSEKLFF. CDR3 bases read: TGTGCCAGCAGCGTAGCTTTAGGGGGATCTGAAAAA.